In its sample, the clone carrying this TCR beta chain ranks as medium-sized. No antigen is known for it. This sample is drawn from a study of siplizumab effects on memory and regulatory T cells. About the research overall: The mixed lymphocyte reactions, run in pairs, contained siplizumab at about 1.1 ug/mL or no drug.

Looked up from germline, CDR1 is SGHRS and CDR2 is YFSETQ. V shed 6 bases and J shed 0 bases, with 10 bases lying between them. CDR3 length: 13 residues. Overall study results and limits: Most alloreactive clones went unmapped to unstimulated subsets; only a minor fraction mapped.

Kept together in coculture, the mixed lymphocyte reaction cells spent 6 days at 37°C. Using immunoSEQ multiplex PCR, the repertoire was profiled, and TCRdb retains in-frame clones only, with some absent. The sample yields approximately 10,000 clones, around 40% seen once. This clonotype was sampled from a human donor in good health; the cells came from an allogeneic mixed lymphocyte reaction. The chain has TRBV5-1 and TRBJ2-7; no definite D call. Sequenced sample: CFSE-low (dividing) CD4+ T cells sorted from an allogeneic mixed lymphocyte reaction. The CDR3 nucleotides read TGCGCCAGCAAAACACCGAACTCCTACGAGCAGTACTTC. Its protein product is CASKTPNSYEQYF.